This T cell receptor (beta chain) was profiled in a study of blood T cell repertoires in COVID-19. As for the study in general: The United States, Italy and Spain were the sources of the acute and convalescent COVID-19 samples. Sources were T cells, B-cell-depleted T cells, or PBMCs; the material itself was cDNA or gDNA.

Original analysis: Reference gene primer amplification gave nucleated cell count estimates. The protocol was immunoSEQ multiplex PCR, while the TCRdb copy is restricted to in-frame clones and leaves out a portion. That table is the source of V, J and clone size, and D and trimming were worked out from the DNA. The sample holds 190,000 or so clones; approximately 86% are singletons and the top ten take around 3%. V was clipped by 2 bases and J by 4 bases, with 8 bases between them. Germline loops: CDR1 MDHEN, CDR2 SYDVKM. The CDR3 is made up of 13 amino acids. The receptor was derived from a man between 35 and 55 years old with active or convalescent COVID-19. Sample: peripheral blood. V usage is TRBV28 and J usage is TRBJ1-1; maybe TRBD1 (6 bases). Written as DNA, the CDR3 is TGTGCCAGCAGTTTAAGGGGGGGCACTGAAGCTTTCTTT. Its protein is CASSLRGGTEAFF. Full variable domain (missing parts from reference TRBV28 and TRBJ1-1): DVKVTQSSRYLVKRTGEKVFLECVQDMDHENMFWYRQDPGLGLRLIYFSYDVKMKEKGDIPEGYSVSREKKERFSLILESASTNQTSMYLCASSLRGGTEAFFGQGTRLTVV.